This is a list of T cell receptor beta chains from one sample in a study of shared clonotypes between healthy human individuals. Only in-frame clones appear in the TCRdb table, and some are missing; sequencing was by immunoSEQ multiplex PCR. The sample lists over a million clones, 75% to 80% occurring once. Sequencing was performed on memory CD4+ T cells from PBMCs. These receptors all come from a young man in good health. Some clones in this sample may be carry-over from other donors' samples. The CDR3 runs from the conserved cysteine through the conserved F or W. D genes are given only for firm matches. Clone size is not always given. Where it is, it says once, few, many or a class for expanded clones.

size	V	D	J	CDR3	DNA
-	TRBV19	-	TRBJ1-5	CASSSGGFTQPQHF	TGTGCCAGTAGTTCGGGAGGGTTCACTCAGCCCCAGCATTTT
-	TRBV5-1	-	TRBJ1-1	CASSPTAMNTEAFF	TGCGCCAGCAGCCCAACAGCCATGAACACTGAAGCTTTCTTT
-	TRBV25-1	-	TRBJ2-7	CASTWTGANGEQYF	TGTGCCAGCACTTGGACGGGGGCCAACGGCGAGCAGTACTTC
-	TRBV6-5	-	TRBJ2-7	CASSLFLRGGGEQYF	TGTGCCAGCAGTTTATTCCTACGGGGAGGTGGCGAGCAGTACTTC
-	TRBV4-1	TRBD2	TRBJ2-2	CASSQEGTSGRGSTGELFF	TGCGCCAGCAGCCAAGAAGGGACTAGCGGGAGGGGGTCGACCGGGGAGCTGTTTTTT
-	TRBV29-1	TRBD2	TRBJ2-3	CSVASGRAGDTQYF	TGCAGCGTAGCTAGCGGGAGAGCCGGCGATACGCAGTATTTT
-	TRBV6-6	-	TRBJ1-1	CASSYGGWDTEAFF	TGTGCCAGCAGTTACGGGGGGTGGGACACTGAAGCTTTCTTT
-	TRBV9	-	TRBJ1-1	CASSPHTGAGGNTEAFF	TGTGCCAGCAGCCCCCATACCGGGGCGGGAGGGAACACTGAAGCTTTCTTT
-	TRBV27	TRBD1	TRBJ1-5	CASSPKTGMNQPQHF	TGTGCCAGCAGTCCAAAGACAGGGATGAATCAGCCCCAGCATTTT
-	TRBV10-3	TRBD2	TRBJ2-7	CAISEFVPAGASYEQYF	TGTGCCATCAGTGAATTTGTACCAGCGGGAGCGTCGTACGAGCAGTACTTC
-	TRBV10-3	TRBD1	TRBJ2-5	CAISESTGQGKETQYF	TGTGCCATCAGTGAGTCAACGGGACAGGGTAAAGAGACCCAGTACTTC
once	TRBV28	TRBD2	TRBJ2-1	CASSLTSGGRNEQFF	TGTGCCAGCAGTTTAACTAGCGGGGGGAGGAATGAGCAGTTCTTC
-	TRBV7-2	-	TRBJ2-5	CASSSGLQETQYF	TGTGCCAGCAGCTCGGGACTGCAAGAGACCCAGTACTTC
-	TRBV2	TRBD2	TRBJ2-1	CASIREGLYNEQFF	TGTGCCAGCATAAGGGAGGGCCTGTACAATGAGCAGTTCTTC
-	TRBV5-1	-	TRBJ2-3	CASSLQGGRVDTQYF	TGCGCCAGCAGCCTGCAGGGGGGCCGGGTAGATACGCAGTATTTT
-	TRBV2	-	TRBJ1-4	CASSPNRDGDEKLFF	TGTGCCAGCAGCCCCAACAGGGATGGGGATGAAAAACTGTTTTTT
-	TRBV4-2	-	TRBJ1-1	CASSLRLNTEAFF	TGTGCCAGCAGCCTCAGGTTGAACACTGAAGCTTTCTTT
-	TRBV18	-	TRBJ2-7	CASSLRGRTYEQYF	TGTGCCAGCTCCCTCCGGGGGAGAACCTACGAGCAGTACTTC
-	TRBV6-5	-	TRBJ2-5	CASSSIRVEGGETQYF	TGTGCCAGCAGTTCCATTCGGGTCGAGGGGGGAGAGACCCAGTACTTC
-	TRBV18	-	TRBJ2-7	CASSPSSTGYEQYF	TGTGCCAGCTCACCAAGTAGTACGGGCTACGAGCAGTACTTC
-	TRBV25-1	-	TRBJ2-5	CASSEGVGISMAQYF	TGTGCCAGCAGTGAGGGGGTGGGGATATCGATGGCCCAGTACTTC
-	TRBV13	-	TRBJ2-7	CASSARQEVEYEQYF	TGTGCCAGCAGCGCACGACAGGAGGTGGAGTACGAGCAGTACTTC
-	TRBV9	-	TRBJ1-1	CASSVEYSGGAEAFF	TGTGCCAGCAGCGTTGAATACAGCGGTGGGGCTGAAGCTTTCTTT
-	TRBV6-1	-	TRBJ2-7	CATDSVAYEQYF	TGTGCCACAGACAGCGTAGCCTACGAGCAGTACTTC
-	TRBV30	-	TRBJ2-2	CAWREGGRNGELFF	TGTGCCTGGAGGGAGGGAGGTCGGAACGGGGAGCTGTTTTTT
once	TRBV18	TRBD1	TRBJ1-2	CASSQQGAYGYTF	TGTGCCAGCTCACAGCAGGGGGCATATGGCTACACCTTC
-	TRBV28	TRBD1	TRBJ2-4	CASSPRTGKNIQYF	TGTGCCAGCAGTCCAAGGACAGGTAAAAACATTCAGTACTTC
once	TRBV6-5	-	TRBJ1-3	CASSYSTGESGNTIYF	TGTGCCAGCAGTTACTCGACAGGAGAATCTGGAAACACCATATATTTT
-	TRBV6-6	TRBD2	TRBJ2-3	CASYPGLAATRDTQYF	TGTGCCAGCTACCCCGGACTAGCGGCCACAAGGGATACGCAGTATTTT
-	TRBV7-2	-	TRBJ2-5	CASSLAGNVPPVSTKETQYF	TGTGCCAGCAGCTTAGCGGGGAATGTGCCACCCGTTTCGACCAAAGAGACCCAGTACTTC
-	TRBV28	-	TRBJ1-5	CASSFTRDQPQHF	TGTGCCAGCAGTTTTACCCGAGATCAGCCCCAGCATTTT
once	TRBV6-6	TRBD2	TRBJ2-1	CASSIRPSGSPNEQFF	TGTGCCAGCAGTATACGCCCTAGCGGGAGTCCCAATGAGCAGTTCTTC
-	TRBV30	-	TRBJ2-1	CAWTLTNYNEQFF	TGTGCCTGGACACTGACAAACTACAATGAGCAGTTCTTC
-	TRBV27	-	TRBJ2-3	CASSARGAYTQYF	TGTGCCAGCAGTGCCCGAGGGGCTTATACGCAGTATTTT
few	TRBV2	-	TRBJ2-7	CASRSQPWGEQYF	TGTGCCAGCAGGTCACAGCCCTGGGGCGAGCAGTACTTC
-	TRBV5-5	TRBD1	TRBJ1-5	CASSWSTGGQDQPQHF	TGTGCCAGCAGCTGGAGCACAGGGGGGCAAGATCAGCCCCAGCATTTT
-	TRBV6-1	TRBD1	TRBJ1-6	CASTLGQGFNPLHF	TGTGCCAGCACTTTGGGACAGGGTTTTAACCCCCTCCACTTT